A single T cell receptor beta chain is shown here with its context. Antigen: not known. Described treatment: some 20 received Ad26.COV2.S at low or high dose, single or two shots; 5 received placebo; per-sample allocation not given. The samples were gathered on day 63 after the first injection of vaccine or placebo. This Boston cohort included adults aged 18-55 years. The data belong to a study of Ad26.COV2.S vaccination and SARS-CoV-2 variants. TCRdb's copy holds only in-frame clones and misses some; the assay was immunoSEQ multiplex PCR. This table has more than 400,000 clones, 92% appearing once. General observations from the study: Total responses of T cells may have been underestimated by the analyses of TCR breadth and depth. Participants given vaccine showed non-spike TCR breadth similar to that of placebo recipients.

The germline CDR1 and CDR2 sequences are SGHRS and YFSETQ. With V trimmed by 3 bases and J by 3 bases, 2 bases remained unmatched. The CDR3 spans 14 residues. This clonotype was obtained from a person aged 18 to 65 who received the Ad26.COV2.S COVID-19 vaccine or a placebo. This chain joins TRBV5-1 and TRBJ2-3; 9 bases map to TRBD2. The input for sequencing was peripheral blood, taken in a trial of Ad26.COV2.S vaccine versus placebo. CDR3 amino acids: CASSSAGGTDTQYF. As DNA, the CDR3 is TGCGCCAGCAGCTCAGCGGGGGGAACAGATACGCAGTATTTT.